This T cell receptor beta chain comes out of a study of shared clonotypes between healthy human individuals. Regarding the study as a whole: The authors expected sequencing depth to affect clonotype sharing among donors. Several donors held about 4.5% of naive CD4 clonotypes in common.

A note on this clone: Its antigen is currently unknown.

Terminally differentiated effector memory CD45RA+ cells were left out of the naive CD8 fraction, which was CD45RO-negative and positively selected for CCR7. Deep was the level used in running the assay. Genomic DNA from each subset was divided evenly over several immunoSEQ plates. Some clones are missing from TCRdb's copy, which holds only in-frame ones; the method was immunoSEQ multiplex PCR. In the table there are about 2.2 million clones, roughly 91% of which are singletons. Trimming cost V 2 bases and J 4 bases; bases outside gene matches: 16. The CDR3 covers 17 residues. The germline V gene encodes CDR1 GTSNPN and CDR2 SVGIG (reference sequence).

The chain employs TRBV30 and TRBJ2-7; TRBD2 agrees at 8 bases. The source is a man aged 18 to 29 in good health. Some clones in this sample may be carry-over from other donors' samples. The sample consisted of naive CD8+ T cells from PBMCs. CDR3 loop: CAWSHPTGLAGLYEQYF. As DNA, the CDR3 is TGTGCCTGGAGTCACCCGACGGGGCTAGCGGGTTTATACGAGCAGTACTTC.